This entry concerns a single T cell receptor beta chain. This entry comes from a study of CD8 T cells in Susac syndrome. TCR beta sequencing covered blood CD8+ and CD4+ T cells. It was negative isolation that provided the CD8+ and CD4+ T cells, whereas TEMRA cells were enriched by FACS. Between the trimmed V and J ends, which lost 2 bases and 3 bases, there was a span of 8 bases. The CDR3 is made up of 14 amino acids. Germline assignment: CDR1 SGHVS and CDR2 FQNEAQ. Reverse transcription used roughly 0.45 to 1 ug RNA and random hexamers. The authors amplified TCR beta CDR3 across 54 Vbeta and 13 Jbeta using immunoSEQ multiplex PCR. TCRdb re-derived calls from the immunoSEQ multiplex PCR reads in MiXCR, one entry per CDR3 protein. The sample gives about 180,000 distinct CDR3 sequences, about 94% of which show up once; 0.093% is in the top ten.

This rearrangement joins TRBV7-8 to TRBJ2-1; the D gene is possibly TRBD1 (5 bases). Material: CD4+ T cells from PBMCs. The TCR originated in a human donor with multiple sclerosis. CDR3 residues: CASSLWGLYNEQFF. The CDR3, as DNA: TGTGCCAGCAGCTTATGGGGCCTCTACAATGAGCAGTTCTTC.